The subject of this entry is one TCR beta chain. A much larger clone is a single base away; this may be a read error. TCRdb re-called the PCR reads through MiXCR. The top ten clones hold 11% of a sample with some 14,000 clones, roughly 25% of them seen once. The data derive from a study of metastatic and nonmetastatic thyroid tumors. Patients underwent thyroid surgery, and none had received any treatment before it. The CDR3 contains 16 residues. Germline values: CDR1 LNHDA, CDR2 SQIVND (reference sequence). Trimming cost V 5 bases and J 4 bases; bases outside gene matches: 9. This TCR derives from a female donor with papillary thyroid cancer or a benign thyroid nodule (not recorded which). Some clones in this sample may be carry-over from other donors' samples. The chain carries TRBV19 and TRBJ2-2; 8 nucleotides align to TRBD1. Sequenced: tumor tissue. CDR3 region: CASSFFQGAGTGELFF. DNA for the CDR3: TGTGCCAGTAGTTTTTTCCAGGGGGCCGGCACCGGGGAGCTGTTTTTT.